One and the same sample provided the 30 T cell receptor beta chains below, sequenced in a study of CD8+CD57+ T cells in acquired aplastic anemia. Genomic DNA templated the TCR beta VDJ and CDR3 profiling. A single record per CDR3 protein comes from TCRdb applying MiXCR to the reads. The table has tens of thousands of distinct CDR3 sequences, around 76% seen once. Sequencing input: sorted CD4+, CD8+, or CD8+CD57+ T cells (not recorded which) from PBMCs. The receptors derive from a human donor in good health, serving as a control.

In its sample, this clonotype was seen a few times. V is TRBV2 and J is TRBJ1-5, with a weak D call TRBD1 (6 bases). This CDR3 is built from 15 residues. V lost 6 bases and J lost 7, with 19 bases in between. Per the germline V gene, CDR1 is SNHLY and CDR2 is FYNNEI. CDR3 coding DNA: TGTGCCAGCAGCTTGACGACAGGCCCTGGCCAGCCCCAGCATTTT. Amino acids: CASSLTTGPGQPQHF.

The sample holds one count of this clonotype. The chain links TRBV10-3 to TRBJ2-3; tentatively, D is TRBD2 (6 bases). Per the germline V gene, CDR1 is ENHRY and CDR2 is SYGVKD. Trimming took off 8 bases at V and 3 bases at J, with 21 bases between the two ends. This CDR3 has 16 residues. This CDR3 is CAIRGTGSGGTDTQYF. Written as DNA, the CDR3 is TGTGCCATCCGTGGAACTGGGTCAGGAGGGACAGATACGCAGTATTTT.

The chain uses TRBV7-9 and TRBJ2-7, with no clear D. This CDR3 spans 14 amino acids. The V end was cut by 3 bases, the J end by 3 bases, with 12 bases between. Looked up from germline, CDR1 is SEHNR and CDR2 is FQNEAQ (reference sequence). The CDR3, as DNA: TGTGCCAGCAGCTTGGCCGGTAATTTCTACGAGCAGTACTTC. Its protein product is CASSLAGNFYEQYF.

The rearrangement links TRBV10-3 to TRBJ2-7, with D possibly being TRBD1 (5 bases). The V end lost 4 bases, the J end lost 2 bases, and 9 bases lay between the germline ends. Germline V gives CDR1 ENHRY, CDR2 SYGVKD. This CDR3 comprises 13 residues. CDR3 nucleotide sequence: TGTGCCATCAGTGTGCCACAGGCCTACGAGCAGTACTTC. This sequence encodes CAISVPQAYEQYF.

In DNA form, the CDR3 reads TGCAGCGTTGGGCAGGGGGTCTCCTACGAGCAGTACTTC. Translating it yields CSVGQGVSYEQYF. This sequence joins TRBV29-1 and TRBJ2-7; 7 positions match TRBD1. Germline V gives CDR1 SQVTM, CDR2 ANQGSEA. V shed 4 bases, J shed 0 bases, and the junction held 3 bases outside the gene matches. The CDR3 consists of 13 residues.

This chain connects TRBV7-9 to TRBJ1-2, with a possible D match to TRBD1 (5 bases). CDR3 length: 15 amino acids. V was shortened by 3 bases and J by 5 bases, with 16 bases between the two germline ends. Germline loops: CDR1 SEHNR, CDR2 FQNEAQ (reference sequence). The CDR3 region is CASSFTGGKSYGYTF. The CDR3 region has the DNA TGTGCCAGCAGCTTTACGGGGGGGAAGTCATATGGCTACACCTTC.

This chain uses TRBV24-1 with TRBJ2-5; D is perhaps TRBD2 (6 bases). Germline CDR1 is KGHDR and CDR2 is SFDVKD. Trimming pared 3 bases from V and 5 bases from J, leaving 9 bases between. The CDR3 spans 13 residues. The DNA of the CDR3 is TGTGCCACCAGTGATGGAGGGAGGGAGACCCAGTACTTC. Translation: CATSDGGRETQYF.

This clonotype has at least ten counts. For the CDR3, the DNA is TGTGCCAGCAGCTTAATGGGCAAGAACACTGAAGCTTTCTTT. Encoded protein: CASSLMGKNTEAFF. The rearrangement joins TRBV13 to TRBJ1-1; no clear D. Germline V gene data show CDR1 as PRHDT and CDR2 as FYEKMQ (reference sequence). The CDR3 is made up of 14 amino acids. The ends were cut back, 2 bases at V and 1 base at J, with 8 bases in the middle.

This chain links TRBV19 with TRBJ1-2; 7 bases are a match to TRBD1. In germline, CDR1 is LNHDA, CDR2 SQIVND (reference sequence). The CDR3 is 13 residues long. The trim removed 4 bases at V and 4 bases at J, leaving 3 bases unmatched. CDR3 bases: TGTGCCAGTAGTACAGGACAGGTCTATGGCTACACCTTC. Encoded protein: CASSTGQVYGYTF. Drawing the rest from reference TRBV19 and TRBJ1-2, the complete variable domain is DGGITQSPKYLFRKEGQNVTLSCEQNLNHDAMYWYRQDPGQGLRLIYYSQIVNDFQKGDIAEGYSVSREKKESFPLTVTSAQKNPTAFYLCASSTGQVYGYTFGSGTRLTVV.

This chain links TRBV19 with TRBJ1-6; D is perhaps TRBD1 (5 bases). Germline loops: CDR1 LNHDA, CDR2 SQIVND (reference sequence). CDR3 length: 14 amino acids. Trimming cost V 8 bases and J 7 bases, with 15 bases left between them. The CDR3 loop is CASEGLRLNSPLHF. CDR3 nucleotides: TGTGCCAGTGAGGGGCTTCGACTAAATTCACCCCTCCACTTT.

The rearrangement joins TRBV7-3 to TRBJ2-1; D is unresolved. Germline assignment: CDR1 SGHTA and CDR2 FQGTGA. Between the trimmed V and J ends, which lost 5 bases and 8 bases, there was a span of 16 bases. The CDR3 has 14 amino acids. CDR3 sequence (DNA): TGTGCCAGCAGCCAAGGACCGAAAAAGGATGAGCAGTTCTTC. Residues: CASSQGPKKDEQFF.

The chain carries TRBV20-1 and TRBJ2-7; 7 bases fit TRBD1. With V trimmed by 2 bases and J by 9 bases, 4 bases remained unmatched. CDR1 is DFQATT and CDR2 is SNEGSKA in the germline V gene (reference sequence). The CDR3 contains 11 residues. The CDR3 region has the DNA TGCAGTGCTAGAACAGGGGAGAGGCAGTACTTC. Residues: CSARTGERQYF.

This clonotype showed up just a few times. The rearrangement uses TRBV25-1 and TRBJ2-7; 8 nucleotides align to TRBD1. V lost 6 bases and J lost 4; bases outside the gene matches: 11. This CDR3 contains 15 residues. Germline V gives CDR1 MGHDK, CDR2 SYGVNS. The CDR3: CASRGRGLSGYEQYF. The CDR3 region has the DNA TGTGCCAGCAGGGGCAGGGGGCTATCGGGGTACGAGCAGTACTTC.

The chain employs TRBV2 and TRBJ2-7; D possibly corresponds to TRBD1 (6 bases). The CDR3 loop spans 14 amino acids. Trimming removed 7 bases from V and 2 bases from J, with 15 bases in between. Germline CDR1 SNHLY, CDR2 FYNNEI. CDR3 DNA sequence: TGTGCCAGCAAACAGGGTAAAATCACCTACGAGCAGTACTTC. Translating it yields CASKQGKITYEQYF.

CDR3 in DNA: TGTGCCAGCCGCCGGGACAGGGTCGACTATGGCTACACCTTC. It translates to CASRRDRVDYGYTF. The V and J genes are TRBV24-1 and TRBJ1-2; 9 positions agree with TRBD1. Germline CDR1 and CDR2: KGHDR and SFDVKD. The CDR3 length is 14 residues. Trimming at V came to 11 bases and at J to 3 bases, leaving 9 bases not matched to a gene.

The genes are TRBV5-5 and TRBJ1-6; D remains unclear. Trimming stripped 5 bases from V and 4 bases from J, with 10 bases between. The germline CDR1 and CDR2 sequences are SGHKS and YYEKEE (reference sequence). This CDR3 is 14 amino acids long. This chain's CDR3 is CASSIQGYNSPLHF. CDR3 in DNA: TGTGCCAGCAGTATACAAGGATATAATTCACCCCTCCACTTT.

In its sample, this clonotype was seen once. V gene TRBV15 combines with J gene TRBJ1-3; TRBD1 is a possible D gene (6 bases). V gave up 0 bases and J gave up 4 bases, with 13 bases separating them. The germline CDR1 and CDR2 sequences are LNHNV and YYDKDF (reference sequence). This CDR3 has 16 residues. The CDR3 DNA is TGTGCCACCAGCAGAGATCCGGGGCAGGGGGGAAACACCATATATTTT. Translation: CATSRDPGQGGNTIYF.

The chain couples TRBV25-1 to TRBJ2-3; the D gene is possibly TRBD1 (6 bases). CDR1 and CDR2 from the germline V gene are MGHDK and SYGVNS. This CDR3 has 16 residues. Between the trimmed V and J ends, which lost 3 bases and 1 base, there was a span of 14 bases. For the CDR3, the DNA is TGTGCCAGCAGTGACAGGACAGTCCCCCGCACAGATACGCAGTATTTT. This encodes CASSDRTVPRTDTQYF.

This clonotype was found many times. The chain combines TRBV5-4 with TRBJ1-1; weak D call: TRBD1 (5 bases). There are 14 residues in the CDR3. V lost 4 bases to trimming and J lost 7 bases, with 17 bases between them. Germline CDR1 is SGHNT and CDR2 is YYREEE (reference sequence). The CDR3 region is CASSPGDNEIEAFF. CDR3 sequence (DNA): TGTGCCAGCAGCCCGGGGGATAACGAGATTGAAGCTTTCTTT. The variable domain in full, completed from reference TRBV5-4 and TRBJ1-1, reads ETGVTQSPTHLIKTRGQQVTLRCSSQSGHNTVSWYQQALGQGPQFIFQYYREEENGRGNFPPRFSGLQFPNYSSELNVNALELDDSALYLCASSPGDNEIEAFFGQGTRLTVV.

The V and J genes are TRBV15 and TRBJ2-7; TRBD1 matches 8 bases. The V and J ends lost 6 bases and 5 bases, in that order; junction bases with no gene match: 15. This CDR3 has 16 residues. Per the germline V gene, CDR1 is LNHNV and CDR2 is YYDKDF (reference sequence). In nucleotides, the CDR3 is TGTGCCACCAGGGATGGTCAGGGGGCAATGGTCCACGAGCAGTACTTC. As protein: CATRDGQGAMVHEQYF.

V gene TRBV29-1 combines with J gene TRBJ2-1; no firm D call. This CDR3 region has 12 residues. Trimming left V 2 bases short and J 9 bases short, with 11 bases between. Germline assignment: CDR1 SQVTM and CDR2 ANQGSEA. CDR3 in DNA: TGCAGCGTTGAACCGGGTAGTAGTGAGCAGTTCTTC. It codes for CSVEPGSSEQFF.

This chain connects TRBV19 to TRBJ1-1; no definite D call. The V gene lost 0 bases and the J gene lost 6 bases, with 8 bases spanning the gap. The CDR3 loop spans 13 amino acids. From germline, CDR1 is LNHDA and CDR2 SQIVND (reference sequence). Here the CDR3 DNA reads TGTGCCAGTAGTATAGAAGGGATAGCTGAAGCTTTCTTT. This codes for CASSIEGIAEAFF.

The genes are TRBV15 and TRBJ1-2, with TRBD1 identical over 8 bases. The CDR3 length is 16 residues. In germline, CDR1 is LNHNV, CDR2 YYDKDF (reference sequence). The J segment lost 4 bases and the V segment lost 1 base, leaving 8 bases of the junction unmatched. The DNA of the CDR3 is TGTGCCACCAGCAGAGGGACAGGGAGCTTGTTCTATGGCTACACCTTC. Translating gives CATSRGTGSLFYGYTF. Full variable domain (missing parts from reference TRBV15 and TRBJ1-2): DAMVIQNPRYQVTQFGKPVTLSCSQTLNHNVMYWYQQKSSQAPKLLFHYYDKDFNNEADTPDNFQSRRPNTSFCFLDIRSPGLGDTAMYLCATSRGTGSLFYGYTFGSGTRLTVV.

V and J are TRBV29-1 and TRBJ2-7, with TRBD2 matching 11 bases. V lost 4 bases, J lost 2 bases, and 10 bases stayed unmatched. Looked up from germline, CDR1 is SQVTM and CDR2 is ANQGSEA. There are 16 residues in the CDR3. The CDR3 DNA reads TGCAGCGTTGGCGTGTCCGGGACTAGCGGAACCTACGAGCAGTACGTC. It translates to CSVGVSGTSGTYEQYV.

V and J are TRBV20-1 and TRBJ2-1, with a weak D call TRBD2 (6 bases). Germline V gene data show CDR1 as DFQATT and CDR2 as SNEGSKA (reference sequence). With 0 bases removed from V and 2 bases from J, the gap between germline ends came to 14 bases. The length of the CDR3 is 16 residues. CDR3 sequence: CSARDLAGTTYNEQFF. CDR3 sequence (DNA): TGCAGTGCTAGAGATTTGGCGGGGACGACCTACAATGAGCAGTTCTTC.

V gene TRBV11-1 combines with J gene TRBJ2-3, with a possible D match to TRBD1 (6 bases). The CDR3 sequence is 15 residues long. The germline CDR1 and CDR2 sequences are SGHAT and FQDESV (reference sequence). V lost 0 bases, J lost 2 bases, and 9 bases lay in between. The CDR3 region has the DNA TGTGCCAGCAGCTTAGCGGGGGCCCTCACAGATACGCAGTATTTT. Amino acids: CASSLAGALTDTQYF.

The sample holds a few counts of this clonotype. This chain uses TRBV19 with TRBJ1-2, with D possibly being TRBD1 (6 bases). The V end was cut by 7 bases, the J end by 5 bases, with 17 bases between. CDR3 length: 14 residues. Germline CDR1 LNHDA, CDR2 SQIVND (reference sequence). The CDR3 reads CASTPGRGAYGYTF. CDR3 in DNA: TGTGCCAGTACCCCCGGGAGGGGGGCGTATGGCTACACCTTC.

Of note for this clonotype: Sequence at one end of the junction differs from germline and may be a read error. V gene TRBV6-2 or TRBV6-3 combines with J gene TRBJ2-5, with 10 bases identical to TRBD2. Germline CDR1 is MNHEY and CDR2 is SVGEGT. This CDR3 spans 15 amino acids. In nucleotides, the CDR3 is TGTGCCAGCAGCCACCCGACTAGCGGGCAAGAGGCCCAGTACTTC. Translation: CASSHPTSGQEAQYF.

The gene calls are TRBV7-9 and TRBJ1-1; no clear D. V gave up 5 bases and J gave up 5 bases, with 9 bases separating them. Germline V gene data show CDR1 as SEHNR and CDR2 as FQNEAQ (reference sequence). The CDR3 contains 12 residues. As DNA, the CDR3 is TGTGCCAGCAGCCCCATGGGGACTGAAGCTTTCTTT. Its protein is CASSPMGTEAFF.

The rearrangement links TRBV7-8 to TRBJ2-5; possibly TRBD1 for D (6 bases). V was shortened by 2 bases and J by 4 bases, with 17 bases between the two germline ends. The CDR3 consists of 16 residues. From germline, CDR1 is SGHVS and CDR2 FQNEAQ. In nucleotides, the CDR3 is TGTGCCAGCAGCTTAAATCCAGGGGACGTGGGAGAGACCCAGTACTTC. Protein: CASSLNPGDVGETQYF. The variable domain in full, with the rest retrieved from reference TRBV7-8 and TRBJ2-5, is GAGVSQSPRYKVAKRGQDVALRCDPISGHVSLFWYQQALGQGPEFLTYFQNEAQLDKSGLPSDRFFAERPEGSVSTLKIQRTQQEDSAVYLCASSLNPGDVGETQYFGPGTRLLVL.